The source of this T cell receptor beta chain is a study of T-cell memory formation after mild COVID-19. Across the study: Clusters of TCRs were largely donor specific.

Germline lookup yields CDR1 KGHDR and CDR2 SFDVKD. V gave up 3 bases and J gave up 6 bases; unmatched junction bases: 14. This CDR3 is 17 amino acids long. Overall study results and limits: Pre-infection memory carried some responding clones, suggesting that cross-reactive memory joined. Clones which contracted sat mainly in CM and EM if CD4+, and in EMRA if CD8+.

MiXCR, run by TCRdb on the 5' RACE reads, gives a single entry per CDR3 protein. The repertoire holds about 44,000 distinct CDR3 sequences, about 6.3% seen once, with 0.6% to 1% in the top ten. This clonotype was observed a handful of times. Its matching antigen is unknown. The sequencing sample was made of PBMCs or a T cell subset sorted from them (not recorded which). V gene TRBV24-1 combines with J gene TRBJ1-2, with TRBD1 identical over 8 bases. The clonotype was recovered from an adult who had mild COVID-19 (a few samples of this study predate the infection). Cell type and time point are not known. The CDR3 reads CATSDPPGQGAADGYTF. The DNA for the CDR3 is TGTGCCACCAGTGATCCCCCCGGACAGGGAGCGGCGGATGGCTACACCTTC.